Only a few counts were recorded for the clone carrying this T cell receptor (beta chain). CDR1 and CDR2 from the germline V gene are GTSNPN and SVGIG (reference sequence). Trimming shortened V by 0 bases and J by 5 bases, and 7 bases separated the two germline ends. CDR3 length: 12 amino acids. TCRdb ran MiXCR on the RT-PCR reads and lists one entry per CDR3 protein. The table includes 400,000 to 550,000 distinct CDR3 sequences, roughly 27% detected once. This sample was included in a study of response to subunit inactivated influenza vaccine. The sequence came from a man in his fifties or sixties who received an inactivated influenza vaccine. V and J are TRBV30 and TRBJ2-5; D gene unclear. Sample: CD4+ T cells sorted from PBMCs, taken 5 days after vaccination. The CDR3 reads CAWSVHGETQYF. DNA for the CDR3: TGTGCCTGGAGTGTACATGGGGAGACCCAGTACTTC.